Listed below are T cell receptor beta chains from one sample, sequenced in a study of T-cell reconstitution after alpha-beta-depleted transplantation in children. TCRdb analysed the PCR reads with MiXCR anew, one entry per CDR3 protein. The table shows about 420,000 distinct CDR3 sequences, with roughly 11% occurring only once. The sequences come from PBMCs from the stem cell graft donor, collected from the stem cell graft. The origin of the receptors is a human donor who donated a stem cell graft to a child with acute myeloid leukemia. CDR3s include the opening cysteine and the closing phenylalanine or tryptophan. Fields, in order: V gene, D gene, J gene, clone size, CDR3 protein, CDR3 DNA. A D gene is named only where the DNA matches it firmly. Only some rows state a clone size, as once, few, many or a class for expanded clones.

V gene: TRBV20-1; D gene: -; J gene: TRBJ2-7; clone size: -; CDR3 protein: CSASKGSYEQYF; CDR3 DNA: TGCAGTGCTAGTAAGGGTTCTTACGAGCAGTACTTC
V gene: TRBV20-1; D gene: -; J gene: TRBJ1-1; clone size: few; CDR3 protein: CSARSGGLGTEAFF; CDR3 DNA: TGCAGTGCCAGATCCGGGGGGCTGGGCACTGAAGCTTTCTTT
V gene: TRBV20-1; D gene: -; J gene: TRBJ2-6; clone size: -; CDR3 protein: CCARDQATTTGANVLTF; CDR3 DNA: TGCTGTGCTAGAGATCAAGCAACCACAACTGGGGCCAACGTCCTGACTTTC
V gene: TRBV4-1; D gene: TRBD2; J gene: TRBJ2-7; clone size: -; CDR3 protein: CASSQAGTTTHEQYF; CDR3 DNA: TGCGCCAGCAGCCAGGCCGGGACTACTACCCACGAGCAGTACTTC
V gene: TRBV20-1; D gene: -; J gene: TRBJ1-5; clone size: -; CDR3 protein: CSAQRGGSNQPQHF; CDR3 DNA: TGCAGTGCACAGCGGGGTGGCAGCAATCAGCCCCAGCATTTT
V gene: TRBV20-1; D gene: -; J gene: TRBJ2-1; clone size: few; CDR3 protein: CSARDPLGSNEQFF; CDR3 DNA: TGCAGTGCTAGAGACCCCCTCGGCTCAAATGAGCAGTTCTTC
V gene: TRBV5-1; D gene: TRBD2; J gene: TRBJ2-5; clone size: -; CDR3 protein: CASSLGQAGGLQETQYF; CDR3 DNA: TGCGCCAGCAGCTTGGGGCAAGCGGGGGGCCTCCAAGAGACCCAGTACTTC
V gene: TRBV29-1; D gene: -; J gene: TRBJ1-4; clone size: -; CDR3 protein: CSVRAQRDEKLFF; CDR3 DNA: TGCAGCGTCCGGGCCCAGCGAGATGAAAAACTGTTTTTT
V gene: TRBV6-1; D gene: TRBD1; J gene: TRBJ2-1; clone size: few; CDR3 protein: CASTYGDRDNEQFF; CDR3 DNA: TGTGCCAGCACATACGGGGACAGAGACAATGAGCAGTTCTTC
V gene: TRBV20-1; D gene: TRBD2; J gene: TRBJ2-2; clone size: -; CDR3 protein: CSAYLAGVNTGELFF; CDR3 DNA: TGCAGTGCTTACCTAGCGGGAGTAAACACCGGGGAGCTGTTTTTT
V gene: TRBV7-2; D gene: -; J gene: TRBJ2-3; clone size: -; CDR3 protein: CASSLAAARSTDTQYF; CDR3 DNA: TGTGCCAGCAGCTTAGCGGCAGCGAGGAGCACAGATACGCAGTATTTT
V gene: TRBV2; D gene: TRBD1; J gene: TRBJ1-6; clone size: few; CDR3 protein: CASSEDRDRNSPLHF; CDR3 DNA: TGTGCCAGCAGTGAGGACAGGGATCGTAATTCACCCCTCCACTTT
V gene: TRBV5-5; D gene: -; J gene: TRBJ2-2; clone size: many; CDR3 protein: CASRRWGARELFF; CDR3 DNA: TGTGCCAGCAGGAGGTGGGGGGCTCGGGAGCTGTTTTTT
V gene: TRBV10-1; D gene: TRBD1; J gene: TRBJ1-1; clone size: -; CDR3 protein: CANRGPYTEAFF; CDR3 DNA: TGCGCCAACAGGGGACCGTACACTGAAGCTTTCTTT
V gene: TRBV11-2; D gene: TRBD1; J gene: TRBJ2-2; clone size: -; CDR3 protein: CASSFRDRVGTGELFF; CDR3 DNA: TGTGCCAGCAGCTTCCGGGACAGGGTGGGCACCGGGGAGCTGTTTTTT
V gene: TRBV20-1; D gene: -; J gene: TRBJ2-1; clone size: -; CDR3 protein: CSARGGRGVYNEQFF; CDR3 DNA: TGCAGTGCTAGAGGTGGTCGGGGCGTCTACAATGAGCAGTTCTTC
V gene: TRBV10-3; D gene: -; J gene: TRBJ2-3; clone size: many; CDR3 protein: CAIKDSHTDTQYF; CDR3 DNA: TGTGCCATCAAGGACAGTCACACAGATACGCAGTATTTT
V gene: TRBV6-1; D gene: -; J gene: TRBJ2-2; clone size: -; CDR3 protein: CASRPRAGTGELFF; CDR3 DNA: TGTGCCAGCAGGCCAAGGGCCGGCACCGGGGAGCTGTTTTTT
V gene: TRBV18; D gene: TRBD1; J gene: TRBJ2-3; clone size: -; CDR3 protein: CASSLQGSGADTQYF; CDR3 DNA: TGTGCCAGCTCACTACAGGGGTCGGGCGCAGATACGCAGTATTTT
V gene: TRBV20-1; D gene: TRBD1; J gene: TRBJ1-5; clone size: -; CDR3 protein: CSAREEGQYSNQPQHF; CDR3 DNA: TGCAGTGCTAGAGAAGAGGGACAGTATAGCAATCAGCCCCAGCATTTT
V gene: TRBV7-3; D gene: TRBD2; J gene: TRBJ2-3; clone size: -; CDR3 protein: CASSRVAGAMGDTQYF; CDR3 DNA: TGTGCCAGCAGCCGAGTAGCGGGGGCGATGGGGGATACGCAGTATTTT
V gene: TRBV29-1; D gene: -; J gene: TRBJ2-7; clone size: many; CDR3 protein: CSVTTGGGEQYF; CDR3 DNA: TGCAGCGTTACTACAGGAGGCGGCGAGCAGTACTTC
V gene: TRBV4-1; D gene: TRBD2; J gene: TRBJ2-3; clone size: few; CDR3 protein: CASSQESGTSNLDTQYF; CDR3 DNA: TGCGCCAGCAGCCAAGAGTCTGGGACTAGCAATCTGGATACGCAGTATTTT
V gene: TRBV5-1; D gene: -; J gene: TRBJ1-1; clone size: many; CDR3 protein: CASSLARSANWNTEAFF; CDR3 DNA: TGCGCCAGCAGCTTGGCCAGGTCGGCAAACTGGAACACTGAAGCTTTCTTT
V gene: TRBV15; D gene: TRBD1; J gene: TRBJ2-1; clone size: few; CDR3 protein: CATSATRDSSYNEQFF; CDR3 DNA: TGTGCCACCAGCGCAACCCGGGACAGCTCCTACAATGAGCAGTTCTTC
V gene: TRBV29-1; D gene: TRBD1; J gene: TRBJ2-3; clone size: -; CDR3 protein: CSVNRGMADTQYF; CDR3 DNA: TGCAGCGTCAACAGGGGAATGGCAGATACGCAGTATTTT
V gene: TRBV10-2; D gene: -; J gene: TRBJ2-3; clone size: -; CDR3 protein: CARATDTQYF; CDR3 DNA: TGCGCCAGGGCCACAGATACGCAGTATTTT
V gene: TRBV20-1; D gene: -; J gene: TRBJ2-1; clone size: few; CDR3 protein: CSASHGEGDNEQFF; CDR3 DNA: TGCAGTGCTTCTCATGGGGAAGGGGACAATGAGCAGTTCTTC
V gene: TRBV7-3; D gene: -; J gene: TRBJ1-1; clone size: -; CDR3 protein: CASSLRAGRGDTEAFF; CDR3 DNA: TGTGCCAGCAGCTTACGGGCAGGGAGGGGAGACACTGAAGCTTTCTTT
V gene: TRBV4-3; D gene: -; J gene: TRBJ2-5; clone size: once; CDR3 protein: CASSQAGTGLVETQYF; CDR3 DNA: TGCGCCAGCAGCCAAGCCGGGACGGGCCTCGTTGAGACCCAGTACTTC
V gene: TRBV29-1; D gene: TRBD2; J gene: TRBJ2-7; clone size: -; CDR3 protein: CSVEGATGTSGYEQYF; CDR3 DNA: TGCAGCGTTGAAGGTGCGACCGGGACTAGCGGCTACGAGCAGTACTTC
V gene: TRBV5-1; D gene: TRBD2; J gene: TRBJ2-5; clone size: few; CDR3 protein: CASSSPGTSGIETQYF; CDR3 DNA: TGCGCCAGCAGCTCACCCGGGACTAGCGGGATCGAGACCCAGTACTTC
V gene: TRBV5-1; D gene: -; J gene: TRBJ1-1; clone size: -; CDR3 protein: CASSWGGQTEAFF; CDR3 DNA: TGCGCCAGCAGCTGGGGGGGGCAGACTGAAGCTTTCTTT
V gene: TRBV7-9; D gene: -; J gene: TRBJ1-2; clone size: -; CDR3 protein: CASRSTGADGYTF; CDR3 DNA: TGTGCCAGCAGATCGACGGGGGCGGATGGCTACACCTTC
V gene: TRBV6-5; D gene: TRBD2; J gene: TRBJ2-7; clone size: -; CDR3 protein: CASSYSRGLAGVHHEQYF; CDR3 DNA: TGTGCCAGCAGTTACTCTAGGGGACTAGCGGGAGTCCACCACGAGCAGTACTTC
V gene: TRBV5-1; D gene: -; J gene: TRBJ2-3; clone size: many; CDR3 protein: CASSPRFGADTQYF; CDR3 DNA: TGCGCCAGCAGCCCGCGTTTCGGGGCAGATACGCAGTATTTT
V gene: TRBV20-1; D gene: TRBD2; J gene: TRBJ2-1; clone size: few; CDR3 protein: CSAPPGLAVTSYNEQFF; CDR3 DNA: TGCAGTGCTCCTCCGGGACTAGCGGTAACCTCCTACAATGAGCAGTTCTTC